This TCR beta chain was sequenced for a study of OX40 agonist ivuxolimab in advanced cancers. A note on the overall study: Ivuxolimab was a fully human IgG2 agonistic monoclonal antibody targeting the costimulatory receptor OX40 (CD134). Partial responses occurred in three dose-escalation patients, of whom one had hepatocellular carcinoma and two had cutaneous melanoma. In the dose-escalation cohort, around four fifths of patients were male, and the mean age was around 60 years, with a range of roughly 20 to 79. Patients were allowed to have had prior anti-PD-1, anti-PD-L1 or anti-CTLA-4 therapy, and around 40% of the dose-escalation patients had previously received checkpoint inhibitors. Of the approximately 50 dose-escalation patients, hepatocellular carcinoma was present in around 20, melanoma in some 15, renal cell carcinoma in 9 and head and neck cancer in 9. Peripheral TCRbeta sequencing aimed to test whether ivuxolimab altered TCR sequence diversity and caused clonal T-cell expansion. The monotherapy dose-escalation portion (N of about 50 patients) of the phase I ivuxolimab trial is reported in the paper. Intravenous ivuxolimab was administered to patients every 2 weeks at six dose levels: 0.01, 0.1, 0.3, 1.5, 3 and 10 mg/kg.

Beyond this particular receptor, the publication reports: At doses from 0.1 to 3.0 mg/kg, clonal expansion was seen in both CD4+ and CD8+ blood T cells between baseline and week 6. Low levels of normalized T-cell clonal expansion were also seen in some patients who did not respond. The antigen specificity of the peripheral T cells that underwent clonal expansion was not determined. On average, CD8+ T cells showed more expanded clones than CD4+ T cells after ivuxolimab. In partial responders in the 0.1-3.0 mg/kg groups, normalized peripheral clonal expansion was found to be among the lowest, especially among CD8+ T cells.

V loses 8 bases of germline sequence and J loses 3 bases, and the interval between the two ends is 20 bases. The CDR3 spans 15 residues, from the cysteine through the phenylalanine. Just the 45-base CDR3 DNA is kept, in frame starting at base 1. CDR1 and CDR2 were assigned from the germline V gene (reference sequence) as MNHNY and SVGAGI. With respect to this clone: It has no known antigen specificity. One base away there is no much larger clone; base qualities are not given.

Genomic DNA was isolated from the sorted cells so that the TCRbeta CDR3 region could be sequenced. TCRbeta CDR3 regions were sequenced using the immunoSEQ Assay. TCRdb mirrors the immuneACCESS table, restricted to in-frame sequences. Some clones are absent from its copies; in checked studies, under half trace to an unresolved V gene, and the reason for the others is unknown. This sample has some 45,000 clones in its table, and more than 75% of those were observed once. 30% to 45% of the sample comes from the top ten. Patients with a history of autoimmune disease or receiving systemic immunosuppression were excluded from the trial. In every dose cohort, peripheral blood was drawn for TCR sequencing at baseline, cycle 4 day 1, and cycle 7 day 1. The samples were taken from a phase I, first-in-human, multicenter, open-label dose-escalation trial of ivuxolimab. Adults with locally advanced or metastatic melanoma, renal cell, hepatocellular, or head and neck squamous cell carcinoma were enrolled in the trial. CD4+ and CD8+ T cells were sorted separately from peripheral blood before TCR sequencing.

Recombination linked TRBV6-6 to TRBJ2-7, with no D gene named confidently. This TCR derives from an adult with an advanced solid tumor such as melanoma, head and neck, liver or kidney cancer. The sample in question was CD4+ or CD8+ T cells sorted from blood, obtained in a trial of the OX40 agonist ivuxolimab. In nucleotides, the sequence is TGTGCCAGCCGAACCCCCGGCCTTGACGACTACGAGCAGTACTTC. This sequence encodes CASRTPGLDDYEQYF.